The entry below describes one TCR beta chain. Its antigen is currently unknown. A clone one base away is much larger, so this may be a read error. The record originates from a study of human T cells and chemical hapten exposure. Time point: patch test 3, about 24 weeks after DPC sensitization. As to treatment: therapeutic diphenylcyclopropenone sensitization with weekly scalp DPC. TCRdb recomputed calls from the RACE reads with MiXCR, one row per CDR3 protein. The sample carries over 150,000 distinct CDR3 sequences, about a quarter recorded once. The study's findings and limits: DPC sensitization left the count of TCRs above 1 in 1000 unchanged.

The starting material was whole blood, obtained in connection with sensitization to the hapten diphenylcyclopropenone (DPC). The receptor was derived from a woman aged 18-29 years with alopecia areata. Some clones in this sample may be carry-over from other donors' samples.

CDR3 coding DNA: TGTGCCAGCAGCTTAGAGCATACGCAGTATTTT. Translation: CASSLEHTQYF. The chain recombines TRBV7-2 with TRBJ2-3, with unresolved D. The CDR3 spans 11 residues. V was pared by 1 base and J by 7 bases, with 3 bases between. Per germline, CDR1 SGHTA and CDR2 FQGNSA.